These 17 T cell receptor beta chains came from one sample sequenced in a study of glioma-infiltrating T cells. TCR alpha and beta CDR3 regions were amplified from RNA using iRepertoire nested multiplex PCR. One entry per CDR3 protein, called by TCRdb with MiXCR from the multiplex PCR reads. The sample lists roughly 100,000 distinct CDR3 sequences; approximately 28% were seen once. Material: glioma tissue, nonneoplastic brain tissue, or PBMCs (not recorded which). The receptor set was obtained from a human donor with low-grade glioma or glioblastoma, undergoing nonglioma brain surgery, or in good health (not recorded which).

This clonotype has a handful of counts. The rearrangement links TRBV19 to TRBJ1-6; D is uncertain. CDR1 LNHDA and CDR2 SQIVND come from the germline V gene (reference sequence). The ends were cut back, 5 bases at V and 3 bases at J, with 11 bases in the middle. The CDR3 has 15 residues. The CDR3 sequence is CASSPWTNYNSPLHF. The CDR3 region has the DNA TGTGCCAGTAGTCCGTGGACGAACTATAATTCACCCCTCCACTTT.

Many counts were recorded for this clonotype. The chain has TRBV5-1 and TRBJ1-6; TRBD1 matches 7 bases. This CDR3 contains 15 residues. Unmatched junction bases numbered 6, after V lost 4 bases and J lost 5 bases. Germline CDR1 SGHRS, CDR2 YFSETQ. The CDR3 DNA reads as TGCGCCAGCAGCAGGCAGGGGGTGGATAATTCACCCCTCCACTTT. As protein: CASSRQGVDNSPLHF.

This clonotype turned up a few times. The chain has TRBV12-3 or TRBV12-4 and TRBJ2-1; TRBD2 aligns across 8 bases. The CDR3 runs 15 residues. The V gene end was trimmed by 8 bases and the J gene end by 8 bases; junction bases not matched to a gene: 14. The CDR3 is CASALAGGGPDEQFF. The CDR3 DNA reads as TGTGCCAGCGCCCTCGCCGGCGGGGGGCCCGATGAGCAGTTCTTC.

V gene TRBV2 combines with J gene TRBJ1-1; D might be TRBD1 (6 bases). This CDR3 has 14 residues. V lost 6 bases and J lost 4, with 15 bases in between. CDR1 SNHLY and CDR2 FYNNEI come from the germline V gene. The CDR3 DNA reads as TGTGCCAGCAGCCAGACCGACAGGAGCACTGAAGCTTTCTTT. Protein product: CASSQTDRSTEAFF.

This chain uses TRBV13 with TRBJ1-1; maybe TRBD1 (5 bases). Germline V CDR1 and CDR2: PRHDT, FYEKMQ (reference sequence). The CDR3 runs to 16 residues. V lost 5 bases and J lost 1, with 17 bases in between. The CDR3 spells CASSLGGTRANTEAFF. The CDR3 DNA reads TGTGCCAGCAGCCTCGGGGGGACCCGCGCGAACACTGAAGCTTTCTTT.

The chain recombines TRBV7-3 with TRBJ1-1, with D uncertain. The CDR3 is made up of 14 amino acids. V lost 2 bases, J lost 1 base, and 8 bases lay in between. Germline V gene sequence: CDR1 SGHTA, CDR2 FQGTGA. CDR3 loop: CASSLFGTNTEAFF. DNA of the CDR3: TGTGCCAGCAGCTTATTTGGTACGAACACTGAAGCTTTCTTT.

This clonotype was recorded only once. This chain connects TRBV30 to TRBJ1-2; 8 nucleotides line up with TRBD1. The CDR3 is 13 residues long. The V segment lost 6 bases and the J segment 3 bases; nucleotides outside the gene matches: 6. Germline CDR1 and CDR2: GTSNPN and SVGIG (reference sequence). CDR3 bases: TGTGCCTGCGTCCAGGACAGGGACTATGGCTACACCTTC. Its protein is CACVQDRDYGYTF.

In its sample, this clonotype was seen many times. This chain connects TRBV20-1 to TRBJ2-7; D gene uncertain. From germline, CDR1 is DFQATT and CDR2 SNEGSKA (reference sequence). V lost 0 bases and J 0 bases, leaving 9 bases between the germline ends. The CDR3 has 14 amino acids. This CDR3 reads CSARDMRSSYEQYF. CDR3 DNA sequence: TGCAGTGCTAGAGACATGCGGAGCTCCTACGAGCAGTACTTC.

In the case of this clonotype: With a much larger clone just one base away, this may be a read error. The V call is TRBV20-1, the J call TRBJ2-1; D is perhaps TRBD1 (5 bases). This CDR3 region has 13 residues. Germline-derived CDR1 and CDR2 are DFQATT and SNEGSKA (reference sequence). V was clipped by 4 bases and J by 6 bases, with 13 bases between them. CDR3 residues: CSAMDISPNEQFF. In nucleotides, the CDR3 is TGCAGTGCTATGGACATATCTCCCAATGAGCAGTTCTTC.

This clonotype was seen ten or more times. The gene calls are TRBV4-3 and TRBJ1-2; 7 bases match TRBD1. Germline trimming cut 0 bases from V and 2 bases from J; bases unmatched to any gene: 15. CDR1 is LGHNA, CDR2 YSLEER, per germline. The CDR3 covers 19 residues. CDR3 sequence: CASSQDGTSSDRENYGYTF. The CDR3, as DNA: TGCGCCAGCAGCCAAGATGGCACTAGCTCCGACAGGGAGAACTATGGCTACACCTTC.

This clonotype was detected a few times. The V call is TRBV20-1, the J call TRBJ2-1, with TRBD2 identical over 13 bases. V dropped 5 bases and J dropped 3; count of bases not matched to a gene: 4. The CDR3 is 15 residues long. The V gene's germline CDR1 is DFQATT and CDR2 SNEGSKA (reference sequence). The CDR3 sequence: CSAWTSGGHYNEQFF. CDR3 in DNA: TGCAGTGCTTGGACTAGCGGGGGACACTACAATGAGCAGTTCTTC.

The sample holds many counts of this clonotype. This chain uses TRBV6-1 with TRBJ2-3, with TRBD2 matching over 11 bases. The germline gives CDR1 MNHNS, CDR2 SASEGT. The J segment lost 1 base and the V segment lost 7 bases, leaving 4 bases of the junction unmatched. The CDR3 is 15 amino acids. The CDR3 DNA follows: TGTGCCAGCACCACTAGCGGGGGTCGCACAGATACGCAGTATTTT. Amino acid sequence: CASTTSGGRTDTQYF.

In its sample, this clonotype was seen many times. One end of the junction fails to match germline, which may point to a read error. The rearrangement uses TRBV28 and TRBJ1-2; D is ambiguous. The CDR3 runs 14 residues. Germline loops: CDR1 MDHEN, CDR2 SYDVKM. In DNA form, the CDR3 reads TGTGCCAGCAGAGGTACCCGATCCCACTATGGCTACGCCTTC. Encoded protein: CASRGTRSHYGYAF.

This clonotype was counted at least ten times. The rearrangement links TRBV20-1 to TRBJ1-5, with 8 bases fitting TRBD1. The CDR3 has 14 amino acids. CDR1 and CDR2 (germline): DFQATT, SNEGSKA (reference sequence). The trim removed 1 base at V and 4 bases at J, leaving 3 bases unmatched. CDR3 loop: CSARVRTGNQPQHF. In DNA, the CDR3 is TGCAGTGCTAGAGTTCGGACAGGGAATCAGCCCCAGCATTTT.

This clonotype was observed at least ten times. This rearrangement joins TRBV20-1 to TRBJ2-1, with 14 bases that match TRBD2. CDR1 and CDR2 from the germline V gene are DFQATT and SNEGSKA (reference sequence). This CDR3 spans 14 amino acids. The CDR3, as DNA: TGCAGCTTTATGACTAGCGGGGGGGTCAATGAGCAGTTCTTC. Encoded protein: CSFMTSGGVNEQFF.

In this sample, this clonotype turned up many times. This chain connects TRBV28 to TRBJ2-7; weak D call: TRBD1 (6 bases). V shed 8 bases and J shed 4 bases, with 12 bases lying between them. This CDR3 region has 12 residues. CDR1 is MDHEN and CDR2 is SYDVKM in the germline V gene. The CDR3 sequence is CASLDSNYEQYF. In DNA form, the CDR3 reads TGTGCCAGCCTGGACAGCAATTACGAGCAGTACTTC.

This clonotype was picked up many times. V usage is TRBV7-9 and J usage is TRBJ2-1; D possibly matches TRBD1 or TRBD2 (6 bases each). Trimming shortened V by 5 bases and J by 14 bases, and 13 bases separated the two germline ends. CDR1 and CDR2 from the germline V gene are SEHNR and FQNEAQ (reference sequence). The CDR3 covers 11 residues. CDR3 sequence: CASSMRGGKFF. The CDR3 bases are TGTGCCAGCAGCATGCGAGGGGGGAAGTTCTTC. The whole variable domain, filled in from reference TRBV7-9 and TRBJ2-1, reads DTGVSQNPRHKITKRGQNVTFRCDPISEHNRLYWYRQTLGQGPEFLTYFQNEAQLEKSRLLSDRFSAERPKGSFSTLEIQRTEQGDSAMYLCASSMRGGKFFGPGTRLTVL.